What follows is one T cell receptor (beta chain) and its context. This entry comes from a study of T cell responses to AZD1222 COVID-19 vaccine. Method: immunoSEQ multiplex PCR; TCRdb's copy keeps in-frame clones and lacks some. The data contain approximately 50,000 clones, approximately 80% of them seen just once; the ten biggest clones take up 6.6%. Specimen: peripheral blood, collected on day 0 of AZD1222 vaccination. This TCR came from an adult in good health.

The CDR3 sequence is CASSLGGAGSQPQHF. The CDR3, as DNA: TGCGCCAGCAGCTTGGGCGGGGCTGGGAGTCAGCCCCAGCATTTT. The rearrangement links TRBV5-1 to TRBJ1-5; tentative D call: TRBD1 (5 bases). CDR1 is SGHRS, CDR2 YFSETQ, per germline. The CDR3 is made up of 15 amino acids. V was cut by 0 bases and J by 6 bases, with 13 bases left in between. The whole variable domain, remainder taken from reference TRBV5-1 and TRBJ1-5, is KAGVTQTPRYLIKTRGQQVTLSCSPISGHRSVSWYQQTPGQGLQFLFEYFSETQRNKGNFPGRFSGRQFSNSRSEMNVSTLELGDSALYLCASSLGGAGSQPQHFGDGTRLSIL.